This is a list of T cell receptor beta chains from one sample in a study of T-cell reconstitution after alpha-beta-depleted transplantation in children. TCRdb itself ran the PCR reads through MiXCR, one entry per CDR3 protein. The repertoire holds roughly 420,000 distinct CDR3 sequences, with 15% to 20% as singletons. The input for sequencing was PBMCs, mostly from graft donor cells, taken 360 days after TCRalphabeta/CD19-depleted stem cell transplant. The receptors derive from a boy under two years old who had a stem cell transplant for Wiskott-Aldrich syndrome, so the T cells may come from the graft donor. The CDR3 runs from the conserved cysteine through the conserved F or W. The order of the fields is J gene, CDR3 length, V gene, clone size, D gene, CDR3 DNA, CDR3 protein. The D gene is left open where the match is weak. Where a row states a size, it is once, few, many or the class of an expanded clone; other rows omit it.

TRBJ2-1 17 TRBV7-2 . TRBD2 TGTGCCAGCAGCTTAAGGAGCGGGAGGGGGACCTACAATGAGCAGTTCTTC CASSLRSGRGTYNEQFF
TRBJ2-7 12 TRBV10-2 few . TGCGCCAGCAGTGAGAACTACCGAGAGCAGTACTTC CASSENYREQYF
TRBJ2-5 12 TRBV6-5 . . TGTGCCAGCACGGGGCCGGGGGAGACCCAGTACTTC CASTGPGETQYF
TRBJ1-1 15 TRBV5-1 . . TGCGCCAGCAGCTTGTTACAGGGCGGTTTAGGTGAAGCTTTCTTT CASSLLQGGLGEAFF
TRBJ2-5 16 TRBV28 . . TGTGCCAGCAGTTTATCTGACCGCCGGGGGAAGGAGACCCAGTACTTC CASSLSDRRGKETQYF
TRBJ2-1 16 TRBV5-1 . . TGCGCCAGCAGCTATTTACAGGCGAGCTCCTACAATGAGCAGTTCTTC CASSYLQASSYNEQFF
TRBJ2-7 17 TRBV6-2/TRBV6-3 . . TGTGCCAGCAGTTACGGCAGGCTCCTGTCCTTTACCTACGAGCAGTACTTC CASSYGRLLSFTYEQYF
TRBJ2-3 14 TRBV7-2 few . TGTGCCAGCAGCTGGCGGCCGAGCACAGATACGCAGTATTTT CASSWRPSTDTQYF
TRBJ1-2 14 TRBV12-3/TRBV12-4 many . TGTGCCAGCAGTCCCCACAGGGATCAAGGCGGCTACACCTTC CASSPHRDQGGYTF
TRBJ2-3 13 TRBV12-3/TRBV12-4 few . TGTGCCAGCAGTACCTACAGGGCAGATACGCAGTATTTT CASSTYRADTQYF
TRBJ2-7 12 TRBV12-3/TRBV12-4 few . TGTGCCAGCAGCCGCCGGGCGTACGAGCAGTACTTC CASSRRAYEQYF
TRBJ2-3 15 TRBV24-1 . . TGTGCCACCAGTGATCCCGGGTCTAGCACAGATACGCAGTATTTT CATSDPGSSTDTQYF
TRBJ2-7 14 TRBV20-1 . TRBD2 TGCAGTGCCTCGACTAGCGGGGGCTCCTACGAGCAGTACTTC CSASTSGGSYEQYF
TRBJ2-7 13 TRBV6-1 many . TGTGCCAGCAGTGGAACAGGGCGCTACGAGCAGTACTTC CASSGTGRYEQYF
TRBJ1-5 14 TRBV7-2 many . TGTGCCAGCAGCTTTCTCGGCGGTCATCAGCCCCAGCATTTT CASSFLGGHQPQHF
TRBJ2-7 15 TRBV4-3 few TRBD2 TGCGCCAGCAGCCGCAGAACTAGCGGGTACTACGAGCAGTACTTC CASSRRTSGYYEQYF
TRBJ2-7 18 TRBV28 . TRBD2 TGTGCCAGCAGTTTAACCCGAAGGACTAGCCGTGGGGGCTACGAGCAGTACTTC CASSLTRRTSRGGYEQYF
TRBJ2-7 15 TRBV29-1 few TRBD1 TGCAGCGTCTTCGTATTGGGGACAGGGGTCGACGAGCAGTACTTC CSVFVLGTGVDEQYF
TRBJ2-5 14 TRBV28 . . TGTGCCAGCAGTTTCAGACAGGTTGAAGAGACCCAGTACTTC CASSFRQVEETQYF
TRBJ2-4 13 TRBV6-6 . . TGTGCCAGCAACCGCCCGGGGCCGGGCATTCGGTACTTC CASNRPGPGIRYF
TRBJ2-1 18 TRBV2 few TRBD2 TGTGCCAGCAGCCTCCAAAGGCTAGCGGGAGGTACCTACAATGAGCAGTTCTTC CASSLQRLAGGTYNEQFF
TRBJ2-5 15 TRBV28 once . TGTGCCAGCAGTTCCTTCTCCGGGGCTCAAGAGACCCAGTACTTC CASSSFSGAQETQYF
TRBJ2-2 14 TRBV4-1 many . TGCGCCAGCAGCGTACGGGACGGTACCGGGGAGCTGTTTTTT CASSVRDGTGELFF
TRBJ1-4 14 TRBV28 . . TGTGCCACCAGACCGACCGACAATAATGAAAAACTGTTTTTT CATRPTDNNEKLFF
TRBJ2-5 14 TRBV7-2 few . TGTGCCAGCAGCTTTACACCGAGAGGAGAGACCCAGTACTTC CASSFTPRGETQYF
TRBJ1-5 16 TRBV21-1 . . TGTGCCAGCAGCAAAGAGGACAGGGGGCTTAATCAGCCCCAGCATTTT CASSKEDRGLNQPQHF
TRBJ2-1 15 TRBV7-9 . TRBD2 TGTGCCAGCAGCTTAGGGACTAGCAACTACAATGAGCAGTTCTTC CASSLGTSNYNEQFF
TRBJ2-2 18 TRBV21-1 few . TGTGCCAGCAGCTCCCGGGACCCGGACACTAGCGGAACCGGGGAGCTGTTTTTT CASSSRDPDTSGTGELFF
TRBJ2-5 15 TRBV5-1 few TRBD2 TGCGCCAGCAGCTTGGATAGCGGGAGGCAAGAGACCCAGTACTTC CASSLDSGRQETQYF
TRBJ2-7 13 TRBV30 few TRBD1 TGTGCCTGGAGTGTATACAGGGGGGACGAGCAGTACTTC CAWSVYRGDEQYF
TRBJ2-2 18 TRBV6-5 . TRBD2 TGTGCCAGCAGTTACCACCCGTCTAGCGGGAGAAACACCGGGGAGCTGTTTTTT CASSYHPSSGRNTGELFF
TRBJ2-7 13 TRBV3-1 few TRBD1 TGTGCCAGCAGTCAACTGGGACAGGCCGAGCAGTACTTC CASSQLGQAEQYF
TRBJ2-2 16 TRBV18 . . TGTGCCAGCTCACCACCGGAGACAGGCCGCACCGGGGAGCTGTTTTTT CASSPPETGRTGELFF
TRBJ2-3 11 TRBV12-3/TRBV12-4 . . TGTGCCAGCAGCTACATTGGTACGCAGTATTTT CASSYIGTQYF
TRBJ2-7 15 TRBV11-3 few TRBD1 TGTGCCAGCAGCAACACCGGGACAGCTTCCTACGAGCAGTACTTC CASSNTGTASYEQYF
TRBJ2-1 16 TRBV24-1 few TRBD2 TGTGCCACCAGTGATTTGCGAGGCGGGAGAGGGAATGAGCAGTTCTTC CATSDLRGGRGNEQFF
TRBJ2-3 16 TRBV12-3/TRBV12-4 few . TGTGCCAGCAGTTTGAGTAGCGGAGACAGCACAGATACGCAGTATTTT CASSLSSGDSTDTQYF
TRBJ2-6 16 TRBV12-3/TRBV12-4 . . TGTGCCAGCAGTTTCAGGGGAGGGACTGGGGCCAACGTCCTGACTTTC CASSFRGGTGANVLTF
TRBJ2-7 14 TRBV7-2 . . TGTGCCAGCAGCCCCCGGAGGGGTATCTACGAGCAGTACTTC CASSPRRGIYEQYF
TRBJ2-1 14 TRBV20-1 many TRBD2 TGCAGTGCCGTTAGCGGGAGGGCCTCCAATGAGCAGTTCTTC CSAVSGRASNEQFF
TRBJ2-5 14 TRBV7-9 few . TGTGCCAGCAGCTTAGCGCTGAGGGTAGAGACCCAGTACTTC CASSLALRVETQYF
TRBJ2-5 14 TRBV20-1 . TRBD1 TGCAGTGCTCGACCCTGGGACAGCCAAGAGACCCAGTACTTC CSARPWDSQETQYF
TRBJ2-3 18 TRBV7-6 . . TGTGCCAGCAGCTCGAGGGGCCTAGCGAGAAAAAGCACAGATACGCAGTATTTT CASSSRGLARKSTDTQYF
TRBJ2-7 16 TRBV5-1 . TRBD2 TGCGCCAGCAGCCGGGCCCCTACTAGCGGGAAGTACGAGCAGTACTTC CASSRAPTSGKYEQYF
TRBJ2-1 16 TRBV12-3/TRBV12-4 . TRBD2 TGTGCCAGCAGTTTAGTCGGGACTAGCGCCTACAATGAGCAGTTCTTC CASSLVGTSAYNEQFF
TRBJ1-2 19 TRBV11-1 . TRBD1 TGTGCCAGCACCCCGGGACAGAGCTACGGCAATGGCGTGTTCTATGGCTACACCTTC CASTPGQSYGNGVFYGYTF
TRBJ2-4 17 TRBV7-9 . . TGTGCCAGCAGCCCATTACAGGGCCTGGGGGCCAAAAACATTCAGTACTTC CASSPLQGLGAKNIQYF